The T cell receptor (beta chain) under discussion was sequenced for a study of blood T cell repertoires in COVID-19. Study-wide background: The samples span acute and convalescent COVID-19 from the United States, Italy and Spain.

Some clones are missing from TCRdb's copy, which holds only in-frame ones; the method was immunoSEQ multiplex PCR. Of approximately 170,000 clones listed, 88% are singletons. This CDR3 has 16 residues. The genes are TRBV12-2 and TRBJ2-1; the table assigns TRBD1, which was not confirmed against the DNA. TRBV12-2 is a documented pseudogene. Sequencing used peripheral blood. This clonotype originated in a man aged 55 to 70 with acute or convalescent COVID-19. This chain's CDR3 is CASRSPRAYSYNEQFF. The CDR3 bases are TGTGCAAGTCGCTCCCCCAGGGCGTACTCCTACAATGAGCAGTTCTTC.